The 27 T cell receptor beta chains below all came from one sample that was sequenced in a study of cytomegalovirus exposure and HLA in healthy donors. 13 Jbeta primers and 60 Vbeta primers were used for the PCR. TCRdb keeps only in-frame clones here, not all; method: immunoSEQ multiplex PCR. Among around 160,000 clones listed, 75% to 80% were seen once. Specimen: PBMCs. The receptors originated from a middle-aged man in good health and CMV-seropositive.

The chain employs TRBV6-1 and TRBJ1-1, with D perhaps matching TRBD1 (5 bases). Per germline, CDR1 MNHNS and CDR2 SASEGT. This CDR3 spans 14 amino acids. Trimming removed 2 bases at V and 3 bases at J, with 10 bases between. The CDR3 sequence: CASSETGEHTEAFF. CDR3 bases: TGTGCCAGCAGTGAAACGGGGGAACACACTGAAGCTTTCTTT.

This chain connects TRBV4-2 to TRBJ2-2; a possible D gene is TRBD1 (5 bases). This CDR3 comprises 16 residues. Germline CDR1 and CDR2: LGHNA and YNFKEQ. With 0 bases removed from V and 6 bases from J, the gap between germline ends came to 14 bases. DNA for the CDR3: TGTGCCAGCAGCCAAGAGCCCCCAGGGATGGCCGGGGAGCTGTTTTTT. Translation gives CASSQEPPGMAGELFF.

This clone has only a few counts. This CDR3 is CASSLSPWWSVYTF. The CDR3 DNA follows: TGTGCCAGCAGTTTATCACCGTGGTGGTCGGTGTACACCTTC. This chain links TRBV27 with TRBJ1-2; D unresolved. This CDR3 comprises 14 residues. Trimming took 0 bases from V and 11 from J, leaving 16 bases between them. Germline V gene sequence: CDR1 MNHEY, CDR2 SMNVEV (reference sequence).

This clone came up once. At one boundary the junction diverges from the germline segment, which might be a read error. This chain joins TRBV7-9 and TRBJ1-5, with unresolved D. Per the germline V gene, CDR1 is SEHNR and CDR2 is FQNEAQ (reference sequence). The CDR3 covers 18 residues. The CDR3 spells CSSSLEPRTPDSNQPQHF. CDR3 nucleotides: TGTTCCAGCAGCTTAGAACCCCGGACTCCGGATAGCAATCAGCCCCAGCATTTT.

This clone was seen a single time. The rearrangement links TRBV7-8 to TRBJ1-6, with 7 bases fitting TRBD1. CDR3 length equals 15 residues. Trimming cost V 1 base and J 5 bases; bases outside gene matches: 2. The germline V gene encodes CDR1 SGHVS and CDR2 FQNEAQ. The CDR3 sequence is CASSLEQGNNSPLHF. CDR3 nucleotide sequence: TGTGCCAGCAGCTTAGAACAGGGGAATAATTCACCCCTCCACTTT.

The chain joins TRBV27 to TRBJ2-7; D might be TRBD1 (6 bases). The CDR3 length is 15 residues. The germline V and J ends were trimmed by 5 bases and 1 base, with 15 bases remaining between them. Per germline, CDR1 MNHEY and CDR2 SMNVEV (reference sequence). The CDR3: CASSRRDTPSYEQYF. The DNA for the CDR3 is TGTGCCAGCAGTCGCCGGGACACTCCTTCCTACGAGCAGTACTTC.

This chain joins TRBV6-5 and TRBJ2-7; 10 nucleotides line up with TRBD1. The germline V gene has CDR1 MNHEY and CDR2 SVGAGI. The junction had 8 bases not matched to a gene; V was cut back by 5 bases and J by 4 bases. This CDR3 comprises 15 residues. CDR3: CASSQPGQGTYEQYF. The DNA for the CDR3 is TGTGCCAGCAGTCAGCCGGGACAGGGGACTTACGAGCAGTACTTC.

The gene calls are TRBV4-2 and TRBJ2-7; 8 bases are a match to TRBD2. The CDR3 is 15 amino acids. The germline CDR1 and CDR2 sequences are LGHNA and YNFKEQ. The J segment lost 0 bases and the V segment lost 2 bases, leaving 3 bases of the junction unmatched. The chain's CDR3 is CASSQRGGSSYEQYF. The CDR3 DNA follows: TGTGCCAGCAGCCAACGGGGGGGATCCTCCTACGAGCAGTACTTC.

The chain uses TRBV7-7 and TRBJ2-1; 7 bases are shared with TRBD2. Trimming removed 1 base from V and 4 bases from J; junction bases left unmatched: 4. CDR3 length: 15 amino acids. Germline V gene data show CDR1 as SSHAT and CDR2 as FNYEAQ (reference sequence). CDR3 bases: TGTGCCAGCAGCTTAGGCGGGAGCATATACAATGAGCAGTTCTTC. Encoded protein: CASSLGGSIYNEQFF.

In DNA form, the CDR3 reads TGTGCCAGCTCACCATCAGCGGGGGGCGCCGGGACTAACTATGGCTACACCTTC. It translates to CASSPSAGGAGTNYGYTF. The V and J genes are TRBV18 and TRBJ1-2; weak D call: TRBD1 (6 bases). Trimming took off 2 bases at V and 0 bases at J, with 19 bases between the two ends. This CDR3 contains 18 residues. In germline, CDR1 is KGHSH, CDR2 LQKENI.

Only a few counts were recorded for this clone. The chain uses TRBV27 and TRBJ2-3; 7 nucleotides match TRBD2. The germline V gene has CDR1 MNHEY and CDR2 SMNVEV (reference sequence). V shed 1 base, J shed 3 bases, and the junction held 10 bases outside the gene matches. The CDR3 sequence is 17 residues long. This CDR3 reads CASSLWGAGVKTDTQYF. CDR3 nucleotides: TGTGCCAGCAGTTTATGGGGTGCGGGGGTAAAGACAGATACGCAGTATTTT.

The chain employs TRBV7-2 and TRBJ2-1; 10 bases are shared with TRBD2. V shed 3 bases, J shed 7 bases, and the junction held 9 bases outside the gene matches. The CDR3 is 16 amino acids. The germline V gene has CDR1 SGHTA and CDR2 FQGNSA. The CDR3 loop is CASSFQAGGPRNEQFF. CDR3 bases: TGTGCCAGCAGCTTTCAAGCGGGAGGGCCGCGAAATGAGCAGTTCTTC.

This clone was observed once. The genes are TRBV14 and TRBJ2-5; D unclear. Trimming pared 1 base from V and 1 base from J, leaving 10 bases between. CDR1 is SGHDN, CDR2 FVKESK, per germline. This CDR3 spans 15 amino acids. CDR3 nucleotide sequence: TGTGCCAGCAGCCAAGTTAGCCAGCCCCAAGAGACCCAGTACTTC. It is translated as CASSQVSQPQETQYF.

J is TRBJ1-1 and V is TRBV19, with D possibly matching TRBD1 (6 bases). In germline, CDR1 is LNHDA, CDR2 SQIVND (reference sequence). V gave up 10 bases and J gave up 5 bases, with 26 bases separating them. The CDR3 contains 16 residues. CDR3 region: CATHNPGTRGWTEAFF. The CDR3 DNA reads TGTGCCACCCATAATCCTGGGACAAGGGGATGGACTGAAGCTTTCTTT.

This chain joins TRBV6-5 and TRBJ2-1; 7 nucleotides line up with TRBD2. V lost 4 bases and J lost 3; bases outside the gene matches: 6. This CDR3 has 15 residues. The V gene's germline CDR1 is MNHEY and CDR2 SVGAGI. Here the CDR3 reads CASSLSGDIYNEQFF. Here the CDR3 DNA reads TGTGCCAGCAGTTTAAGCGGGGATATCTACAATGAGCAGTTCTTC.

The V gene is TRBV7-8, the J gene TRBJ2-7; D gene ambiguous. The CDR3 sequence is 13 residues long. Germline assignment: CDR1 SGHVS and CDR2 FQNEAQ. The V end was cut by 3 bases, the J end by 1 base, with 7 bases between. CDR3 loop: CASSFGGSYEQYF. In nucleotides, the CDR3 is TGTGCCAGCAGCTTTGGCGGATCCTACGAGCAGTACTTC.

The gene calls are TRBV2 and TRBJ2-5; 8 bases map to TRBD1. The better agreement between TRBJ2-7 and the DNA end casts doubt on the J call. Germline CDR1 SNHLY, CDR2 FYNNEI. The CDR3 spans 15 residues. The CDR3 here is CASSEGWGQDYEQYF. The DNA of the CDR3 is TGTGCCAGCAGCGAGGGTTGGGGACAGGACTACGAGCAGTACTTC.

This clone was found once. At the DNA level, this CDR3 is encoded by other sequences in the same sample as well. V gene TRBV30 combines with J gene TRBJ1-2; D remains ambiguous. The CDR3 spans 12 residues. Germline V lookup: CDR1 GTSNPN, CDR2 SVGIG (reference sequence). V was shortened by 1 base and J by 1 base, with 4 bases between the two germline ends. The CDR3 spells CAWSDINYGYTF. The CDR3, as DNA: TGTGCCTGGAGTGATATTAACTATGGCTACACCTTC. Complete variable domain (other parts from reference TRBV30 and TRBJ1-2): SQTIHQWPATLVQPVGSPLSLECTVEGTSNPNLYWYRQAAGRGLQLLFYSVGIGQISSEVPQNLSASRPQDRQFILSSKKLLLSDSGFYLCAWSDINYGYTFGSGTRLTVV.

The V call is TRBV7-2, the J call TRBJ2-5; TRBD2 is a possible D gene (5 bases). Germline CDR1 is SGHTA and CDR2 is FQGNSA. The V end lost 5 bases, the J end lost 4 bases, and 11 bases lay between the germline ends. This CDR3 has 13 amino acids. CDR3: CASSAQLGETQYF. DNA of the CDR3: TGTGCCAGCAGCGCCCAACTAGGAGAGACCCAGTACTTC.

The chain links TRBV5-1 to TRBJ2-1; TRBD1 aligns across 8 bases. CDR3 length: 15 residues. CDR1 SGHRS and CDR2 YFSETQ come from the germline V gene. Germline trimming cut 1 base from V and 7 bases from J; bases unmatched to any gene: 7. CDR3 in DNA: TGCGCCAGCAGCTTGATCCCAGGGGGCGGAAATGAGCAGTTCTTC. Translating gives CASSLIPGGGNEQFF. Using reference TRBV5-1 and TRBJ2-1 for the parts outside the CDR3, the full variable domain is KAGVTQTPRYLIKTRGQQVTLSCSPISGHRSVSWYQQTPGQGLQFLFEYFSETQRNKGNFPGRFSGRQFSNSRSEMNVSTLELGDSALYLCASSLIPGGGNEQFFGPGTRLTVL.

This clone was recorded only once. The junction departs from the called germline gene at one end, perhaps through a read error. This rearrangement joins TRBV20-1 to TRBJ2-5, with D unclear. The CDR3 extends over 11 amino acids. Looked up from germline, CDR1 is DFQATT and CDR2 is SNEGSKA (reference sequence). This CDR3 is CSARDQVVQHF. CDR3 coding DNA: TGCAGTGCTAGAGATCAGGTAGTCCAGCACTTC.

The V call is TRBV7-3, the J call TRBJ2-1; D is possibly TRBD1 (6 bases). V was clipped by 1 base and J by 9 bases, with 16 bases between them. The germline V gene encodes CDR1 SGHTA and CDR2 FQGTGA. This CDR3 has 15 amino acids. The CDR3, as DNA: TGTGCCAGCAGCTTAAAAGGCACAGGGCCGGCTGAGCAGTTCTTC. This gives the protein CASSLKGTGPAEQFF.

J is TRBJ1-2 and V is TRBV27, with D uncertain. Germline values: CDR1 MNHEY, CDR2 SMNVEV (reference sequence). Trimming shortened V by 5 bases and J by 8 bases, and 6 bases separated the two germline ends. The CDR3 has 10 residues. The CDR3 protein is CASSPPGYTF. As DNA, the CDR3 is TGTGCCAGCAGTCCCCCGGGCTACACCTTC.

The rearrangement links TRBV2 to TRBJ2-7; 9 nucleotides line up with TRBD2. V dropped 8 bases and J dropped 6; count of bases not matched to a gene: 8. This CDR3 contains 13 residues. Germline CDR1 and CDR2: SNHLY and FYNNEI. CDR3 amino acids: CASARLAGAEQYF. CDR3 nucleotides: TGTGCCAGCGCGAGATTAGCGGGAGCCGAGCAGTACTTC.

The chain joins TRBV28 to TRBJ1-2; 9 bases line up with TRBD1. Trimming cost V 5 bases and J 5 bases; bases outside gene matches: 9. The CDR3 is 15 residues long. Germline CDR1 MDHEN, CDR2 SYDVKM. The CDR3 reads CASSNYGTGIYGYTF. The CDR3 DNA reads as TGTGCCAGCAGTAATTACGGGACAGGGATTTATGGCTACACCTTC.

This chain links TRBV5-4 with TRBJ1-2; TRBD1 matches at 10 bases. This CDR3 is built from 17 residues. Germline CDR1 reads SGHNT; CDR2 reads YYREEE (reference sequence). With V trimmed by 4 bases and J by 0 bases, 9 bases remained unmatched. CDR3 DNA sequence: TGTGCCAGCAGCGGAGGGGACAGGGGACCCGCTAACTATGGCTACACCTTC. Protein product: CASSGGDRGPANYGYTF.

The chain carries TRBV28 and TRBJ2-1; 14 nucleotides line up with TRBD2. CDR1 and CDR2 (germline): MDHEN, SYDVKM. V was pared by 2 bases and J by 10 bases, with 7 bases of the junction left unmatched. CDR3 length: 16 amino acids. Here the CDR3 reads CASSLTGTSGRGEQFF. For the CDR3, the DNA is TGTGCCAGCAGTTTAACTGGGACTAGCGGGAGAGGGGAGCAGTTCTTC.